Shown below are 9 T cell receptor beta chains from a single sample sequenced in a study of blood T cell repertoires in COVID-19. Clones were sequenced by immunoSEQ multiplex PCR, and TCRdb holds only the in-frame ones, with some missing. The sample lists under 50,000 clones, 90% occurring once. Sample: peripheral blood. Source of these receptors: a man aged 65-85 years with active COVID-19.

V gene TRBV6-2 or TRBV6-3 combines with J gene TRBJ2-7; D gene uncertain. Trimming stripped 5 bases from V and 1 base from J, with 12 bases between. The CDR3 runs to 14 residues. Germline V CDR1 and CDR2: MNHEY, SVGEGT. CDR3 in amino acids: CASSRPGSSYEQYF. DNA for the CDR3: TGTGCCAGCAGTCGACCGGGTTCATCCTACGAGCAGTACTTC.

The CDR3 reads CASSQIIQREVPIGELFF. The CDR3 region has the DNA TGCGCCAGCAGCCAAATAATTCAGCGGGAGGTTCCCATCGGGGAGCTGTTTTTT. The chain is built from TRBV4-1 and TRBJ2-2; TRBD2 matches 9 bases. The CDR3 sequence is 18 residues long. J was trimmed by 7 bases and V by 2 bases; bases with no gene match: 14. The V gene's germline CDR1 is MGHRA and CDR2 YSYEKL.

In this sample, this clone turned up once. The CDR3 is CASSQSGETTDTQYF. The DNA of the CDR3 is TGCGCCAGCAGTCAATCCGGGGAGACCACAGATACGCAGTATTTT. This chain connects TRBV23-1 to TRBJ2-3; weak D call: TRBD2 (5 bases). TRBV23-1 is sorted into the ORF group, with uncertain function. This CDR3 region has 15 residues. V lost 0 bases and J 2 bases, leaving 9 bases between the germline ends.

The chain has TRBV2 and TRBJ2-7; 10 bases are a match to TRBD2. CDR3 size: 15 residues. With V trimmed by 6 bases and J by 0 bases, 5 bases remained unmatched. Germline CDR1 SNHLY, CDR2 FYNNEI. The CDR3 protein is CASRVGLADSYEQYF. As DNA, the CDR3 is TGTGCCAGCAGGGTAGGACTAGCGGACTCCTACGAGCAGTACTTC.

Only one count was recorded for this clone. This chain uses TRBV7-2 with TRBJ1-1; D remains ambiguous. Germline loops: CDR1 SGHTA, CDR2 FQGNSA. CDR3 size: 17 residues. Trimming left V 1 base short and J 0 bases short, with 15 bases between. The CDR3 nucleotides are TGTGCCAGCAGCTTAGACCCACGGGGTAGGATGAACACTGAAGCTTTCTTT. Translating it yields CASSLDPRGRMNTEAFF.

This chain connects TRBV6-6 to TRBJ2-2; tentative D call: TRBD1 (5 bases). The germline CDR1 and CDR2 sequences are MNHNY and SVGAGI (reference sequence). The CDR3 spans 15 residues. V was trimmed by 2 bases and J by 6 bases, leaving 13 bases between them. CDR3 sequence: CASSYLLQGSGELFF. The DNA of the CDR3 is TGTGCCAGCAGTTACCTCCTCCAGGGCTCCGGGGAGCTGTTTTTT.

The chain combines TRBV25-1 with TRBJ2-5; D not resolved. Trimming left V 3 bases short and J 5 bases short, with 10 bases between. CDR1 and CDR2 from the germline V gene are MGHDK and SYGVNS. The CDR3 loop spans 13 amino acids. CDR3 sequence: CASSDAIAETQYF. The CDR3 DNA is TGTGCCAGCAGTGACGCAATTGCGGAGACCCAGTACTTC.

This rearrangement joins TRBV24-1 to TRBJ1-4, with 9 nucleotides matching TRBD1. Germline loops: CDR1 KGHDR, CDR2 SFDVKD. This CDR3 has 16 amino acids. V lost 4 bases to trimming and J lost 7 bases; unmatched junction nucleotides: 9. The CDR3 region is CATSDAGGQGREKLFF. CDR3 nucleotide sequence: TGTGCCACCAGTGACGCCGGGGGACAGGGACGTGAAAAACTGTTTTTT.

The gene calls are TRBV28 and TRBJ1-3; D unresolved. V was trimmed by 2 bases and J by 2 bases, leaving 7 bases between them. The CDR3 has 14 residues. Per germline, CDR1 MDHEN and CDR2 SYDVKM. CDR3 sequence: CASSLSGAGNTIYF. The CDR3 nucleotides read TGTGCCAGCAGTTTAAGCGGGGCTGGAAACACCATATATTTT.